These 20 T cell receptor beta chains share one sample of origin, sequenced in a study of cytomegalovirus exposure and HLA in healthy donors. The PCR contained 60 Vbeta and 13 Jbeta primers. Using immunoSEQ multiplex PCR, the repertoire was profiled, and TCRdb retains in-frame clones only, with some absent. The data contain about 160,000 clones, 80% of them seen just once; the ten biggest clones take up 4% to 5%. Input material: PBMCs. Source of these receptors: a man aged 25 to 45 in good health and CMV-seronegative.

Only one count was recorded for this clone. This rearrangement joins TRBV5-4 to TRBJ2-2, with 11 bases aligning to TRBD2. V gave up 4 bases and J gave up 1 base; unmatched junction bases: 3. Per the germline V gene, CDR1 is SGHNT and CDR2 is YYREEE (reference sequence). CDR3 length equals 16 residues. CDR3 coding DNA: TGTGCCAGCAGCGCGGGACTAGCGGTGAACACCGGGGAGCTGTTTTTT. Translated: CASSAGLAVNTGELFF. The full variable domain, its missing parts supplied by reference TRBV5-4 and TRBJ2-2, is ETGVTQSPTHLIKTRGQQVTLRCSSQSGHNTVSWYQQALGQGPQFIFQYYREEENGRGNFPPRFSGLQFPNYSSELNVNALELDDSALYLCASSAGLAVNTGELFFGEGSRLTVL.

The chain has TRBV19 and TRBJ1-1, with D possibly being TRBD1 (5 bases). The germline gives CDR1 LNHDA, CDR2 SQIVND (reference sequence). CDR3 length: 16 residues. Trimming removed 6 bases from V and 4 bases from J, with 21 bases in between. The CDR3 is CASSPSRLIQGTEAFF. The CDR3 bases are TGTGCCAGTAGCCCTTCCAGGCTAATCCAGGGCACTGAAGCTTTCTTT.

The rearrangement uses TRBV9 and TRBJ2-4; 10 nucleotides line up with TRBD2. The CDR3 has 15 amino acids. Germline-derived CDR1 and CDR2 are SGDLS and YYNGEE. The J segment lost 6 bases and the V segment lost 2 bases, leaving 5 bases of the junction unmatched. This CDR3 reads CASSVLAGAPNIQYF. The CDR3 DNA sequence: TGTGCCAGCAGCGTTCTAGCGGGGGCCCCAAACATTCAGTACTTC.

V is TRBV27 and J is TRBJ2-3, with D unclear. Trimming pared 0 bases from V and 2 bases from J, leaving 9 bases between. CDR1 MNHEY and CDR2 SMNVEV come from the germline V gene (reference sequence). This CDR3 has 15 amino acids. The DNA of the CDR3 is TGTGCCAGCAGTTTATCAGGCGGAACCACAGATACGCAGTATTTT. Its protein product is CASSLSGGTTDTQYF.

V usage is TRBV28 and J usage is TRBJ1-2; 11 bases line up with TRBD1. Germline trimming cut 5 bases from V and 7 bases from J; bases unmatched to any gene: 12. The CDR3 totals 16 residues. Germline V gene sequence: CDR1 MDHEN, CDR2 SYDVKM. The CDR3 DNA reads as TGTGCCAGCAGTCTCGCGGGGGGACAGGGGGTATGTGGCTACACCTTC. Protein product: CASSLAGGQGVCGYTF.

The chain combines TRBV29-1 with TRBJ2-7; the match to TRBD2 covers 7 bases. CDR3 size: 12 residues. V was clipped by 7 bases and J by 7 bases; unmatched bases: 10. Germline CDR1 is SQVTM and CDR2 is ANQGSEA. In DNA, the CDR3 is TGCAGCGCGGGGGGTGAGGGTAGGGAGCAGTACTTC. Translating gives CSAGGEGREQYF.

The gene calls are TRBV28 and TRBJ2-1; TRBD2 agrees at 7 bases. This CDR3 contains 14 residues. V shed 10 bases, J shed 0 bases, and the junction held 6 bases outside the gene matches. Germline assignment: CDR1 MDHEN and CDR2 SYDVKM. The CDR3 nucleotides read TGTGCCACTCGCGGCGGGGGCTCCTACAATGAGCAGTTCTTC. Translating it yields CATRGGGSYNEQFF.

The chain carries TRBV7-6 and TRBJ1-3, with D tentatively TRBD1 (6 bases). The V and J ends lost 1 base and 2 bases respectively, with 12 bases between them. The CDR3 is made up of 16 amino acids. Per germline, CDR1 SGHVS and CDR2 FNYEAQ. CDR3 DNA: TGTGCCAGCAGCTTAGAACCAGGGGCCGCTGGAAACACCATATATTTT. Residues: CASSLEPGAAGNTIYF.

The J gene is TRBJ2-7, the V gene TRBV13; TRBD1 might be the D (6 bases). In germline, CDR1 is PRHDT, CDR2 FYEKMQ (reference sequence). Trimming took off 3 bases at V and 7 bases at J, with 13 bases between the two ends. The CDR3 length is 13 residues. The CDR3 bases are TGTGCCAGCAGCTTGGACAGCCCCTGGGAGCAGTACTTC. Its protein is CASSLDSPWEQYF. The full variable domain, its missing parts supplied by reference TRBV13 and TRBJ2-7, is AAGVIQSPRHLIKEKRETATLKCYPIPRHDTVYWYQQGPGQDPQFLISFYEKMQSDKGSIPDRFSAQQFSDYHSELNMSSLELGDSALYFCASSLDSPWEQYFGPGTRLTVT.

The chain couples TRBV5-5 to TRBJ2-3; 8 positions match TRBD2. The ends lost 10 bases at V and 1 base at J; junction bases unmatched: 2. The CDR3 length is 12 residues. In germline, CDR1 is SGHKS, CDR2 YYEKEE (reference sequence). Written as DNA, the CDR3 is TGTGCCGTCGGGGGGGGCACAGATACGCAGTATTTT. Its protein product is CAVGGGTDTQYF.

The chain couples TRBV30 to TRBJ1-3; 7 bases align to TRBD1. Germline V gene lookup returns CDR1 GTSNPN and CDR2 SVGIG (reference sequence). J gave up 7 bases and V 0 bases, and 9 bases lay outside the gene matches. The CDR3 has 15 residues. In DNA, the CDR3 is TGTGCCTGGAGTGTTGCAGGGGGGATACGGAACACCATATATTTT. It is translated as CAWSVAGGIRNTIYF.

The V gene is TRBV5-1, the J gene TRBJ2-1; 8 bases are a match to TRBD1. With V trimmed by 4 bases and J by 1 base, 7 bases remained unmatched. This CDR3 has 16 residues. Germline V CDR1 and CDR2: SGHRS, YFSETQ. CDR3 region: CASSRGTGISYNEQFF. CDR3 nucleotide sequence: TGCGCCAGCAGCCGAGGGACAGGTATTTCCTACAATGAGCAGTTCTTC.

This clone was seen only a few times. The V and J genes are TRBV29-1 and TRBJ2-1, with a possible D match to TRBD2 (5 bases). V was pared by 7 bases and J by 3 bases, with 13 bases between. CDR1 is SQVTM and CDR2 is ANQGSEA in the germline V gene. This CDR3 comprises 13 residues. CDR3 residues: CSGLEGVYNEQFF. Written as DNA, the CDR3 is TGCAGCGGGCTAGAGGGCGTCTACAATGAGCAGTTCTTC.

The V gene is TRBV5-1, the J gene TRBJ1-1; no reliable D call. Trimming removed 2 bases at V and 0 bases at J, with 8 bases between. There are 14 residues in the CDR3. Germline assignment: CDR1 SGHRS and CDR2 YFSETQ. Here the CDR3 reads CASSFSDMNTEAFF. As DNA, the CDR3 is TGCGCCAGCAGCTTTAGCGACATGAACACTGAAGCTTTCTTT.

The chain couples TRBV5-1 to TRBJ2-7; weak D call: TRBD2 (6 bases). This CDR3 region has 15 residues. The ends were cut back, 0 bases at V and 0 bases at J, with 10 bases in the middle. Per the germline V gene, CDR1 is SGHRS and CDR2 is YFSETQ. DNA for the CDR3: TGCGCCAGCAGCTTGGAAGGGACTTTCTCCTACGAGCAGTACTTC. This codes for CASSLEGTFSYEQYF. The full variable domain, completed using reference TRBV5-1 and TRBJ2-7, is KAGVTQTPRYLIKTRGQQVTLSCSPISGHRSVSWYQQTPGQGLQFLFEYFSETQRNKGNFPGRFSGRQFSNSRSEMNVSTLELGDSALYLCASSLEGTFSYEQYFGPGTRLTVT.

Only one count was recorded for this clone. V and J are TRBV5-1 and TRBJ2-1; D call uncertain. V was cut by 0 bases and J by 0 bases, with 10 bases left in between. The CDR3 totals 16 residues. Germline V CDR1 and CDR2: SGHRS, YFSETQ. The chain's CDR3 is CASSLEDWSSYNEQFF. DNA of the CDR3: TGCGCCAGCAGCTTGGAAGATTGGAGCTCCTACAATGAGCAGTTCTTC.

The V gene is TRBV30, the J gene TRBJ1-2, with TRBD1 matching over 11 bases. Looked up from germline, CDR1 is GTSNPN and CDR2 is SVGIG (reference sequence). Trimming took 2 bases from V and 8 from J; bases not matched to a gene: 4. The CDR3 runs 13 residues. The CDR3 sequence: CAWSPRTGGGYTF. DNA of the CDR3: TGTGCCTGGAGTCCTCGGACAGGGGGCGGCTACACCTTC.

The rearrangement links TRBV2 to TRBJ1-4, with D possibly being TRBD1 (5 bases). The CDR3 has 12 amino acids. Per germline, CDR1 SNHLY and CDR2 FYNNEI. The CDR3 region is CATGPGREKLFF. The CDR3 nucleotides are TGTGCAACCGGGCCAGGGAGGGAAAAACTGTTTTTT.

The chain is built from TRBV5-6 and TRBJ1-3; a weak D match, TRBD1 (5 bases). The CDR3 sequence is 16 residues long. In germline, CDR1 is SGHDT, CDR2 YYEEEE. Trimming left V 7 bases short and J 1 base short, with 18 bases between. CDR3 region: CASALGDTLSGNTIYF. The CDR3 DNA reads TGTGCCAGCGCGCTAGGGGATACATTATCTGGAAACACCATATATTTT.

The chain links TRBV4-1 to TRBJ2-1, with D perhaps TRBD2 (5 bases). The CDR3 covers 15 residues. CDR1 is MGHRA and CDR2 is YSYEKL in the germline V gene. Between the trimmed V and J ends, which lost 4 bases and 4 bases, there was a span of 14 bases. The chain's CDR3 is CASSLLSQRYNEQFF. In nucleotides, the CDR3 is TGCGCCAGCAGCCTCCTCAGCCAGCGGTACAATGAGCAGTTCTTC.